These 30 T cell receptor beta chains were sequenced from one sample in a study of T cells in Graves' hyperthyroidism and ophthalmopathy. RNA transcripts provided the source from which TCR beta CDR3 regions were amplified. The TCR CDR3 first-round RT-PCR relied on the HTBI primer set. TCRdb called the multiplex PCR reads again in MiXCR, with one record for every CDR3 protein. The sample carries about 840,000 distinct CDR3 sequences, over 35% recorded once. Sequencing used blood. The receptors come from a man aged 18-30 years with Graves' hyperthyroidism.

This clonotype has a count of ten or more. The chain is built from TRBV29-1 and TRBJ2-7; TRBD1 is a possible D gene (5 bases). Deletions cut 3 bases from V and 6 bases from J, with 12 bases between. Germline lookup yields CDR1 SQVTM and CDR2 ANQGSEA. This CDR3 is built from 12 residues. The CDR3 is CSVEGPGLEQYF. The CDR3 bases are TGCAGCGTTGAGGGGCCCGGGCTCGAGCAGTACTTC.

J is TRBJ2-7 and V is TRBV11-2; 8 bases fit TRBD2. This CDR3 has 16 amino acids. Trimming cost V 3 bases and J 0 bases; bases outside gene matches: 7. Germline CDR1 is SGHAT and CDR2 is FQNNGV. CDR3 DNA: TGTGCCAGCAGCTTTGAGGTAGCGGGAAGCTCCTACGAGCAGTACTTC. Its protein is CASSFEVAGSSYEQYF.

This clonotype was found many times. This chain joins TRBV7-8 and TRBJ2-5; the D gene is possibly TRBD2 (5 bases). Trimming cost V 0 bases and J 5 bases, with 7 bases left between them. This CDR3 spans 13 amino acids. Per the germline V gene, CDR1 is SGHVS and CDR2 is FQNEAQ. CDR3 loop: CASSLAEAETQYF. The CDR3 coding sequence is TGTGCCAGCAGCTTAGCGGAGGCGGAGACCCAGTACTTC.

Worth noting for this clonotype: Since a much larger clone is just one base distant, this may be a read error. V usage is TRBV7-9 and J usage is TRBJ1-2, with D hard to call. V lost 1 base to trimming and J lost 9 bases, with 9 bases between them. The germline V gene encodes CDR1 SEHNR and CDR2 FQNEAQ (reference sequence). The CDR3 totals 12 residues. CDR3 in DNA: TGTGCCAGCAGCTTAGTCGTGGTTTGCTACACCTTC. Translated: CASSLVVVCYTF.

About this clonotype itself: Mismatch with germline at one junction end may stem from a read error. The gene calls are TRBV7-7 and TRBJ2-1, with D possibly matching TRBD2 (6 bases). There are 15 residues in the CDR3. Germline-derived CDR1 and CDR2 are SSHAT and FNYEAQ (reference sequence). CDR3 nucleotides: TGTGCTAGCAGCTCCCAACCGGGGGACTACAATGAGCAGTTCTTC. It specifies CASSSQPGDYNEQFF.

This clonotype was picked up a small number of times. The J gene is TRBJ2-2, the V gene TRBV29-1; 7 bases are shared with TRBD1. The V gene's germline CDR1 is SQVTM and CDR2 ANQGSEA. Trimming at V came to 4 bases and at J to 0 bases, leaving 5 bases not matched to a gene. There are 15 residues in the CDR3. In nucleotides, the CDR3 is TGCAGCGTTGTAACGGGACAGCCGAACACCGGGGAGCTGTTTTTT. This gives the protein CSVVTGQPNTGELFF.

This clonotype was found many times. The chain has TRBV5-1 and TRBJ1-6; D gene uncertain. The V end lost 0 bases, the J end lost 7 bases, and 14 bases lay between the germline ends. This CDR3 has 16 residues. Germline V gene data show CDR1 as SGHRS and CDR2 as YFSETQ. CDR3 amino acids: CASSLEVGELNSPLHF. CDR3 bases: TGCGCCAGCAGCTTGGAGGTCGGGGAGCTGAATTCACCCCTCCACTTT.

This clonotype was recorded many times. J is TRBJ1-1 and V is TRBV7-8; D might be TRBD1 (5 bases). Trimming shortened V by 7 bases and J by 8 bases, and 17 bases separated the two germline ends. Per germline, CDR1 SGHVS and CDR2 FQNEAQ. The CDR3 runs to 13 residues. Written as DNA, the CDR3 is TGTGCCAGCACCCGGTACGAGGGGCCCGAAGCTTTCTTT. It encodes CASTRYEGPEAFF.

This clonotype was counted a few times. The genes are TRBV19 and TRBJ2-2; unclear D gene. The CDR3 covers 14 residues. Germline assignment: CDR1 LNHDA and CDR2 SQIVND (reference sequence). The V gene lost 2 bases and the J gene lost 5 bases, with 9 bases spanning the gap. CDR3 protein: CASSISSRTGELFF. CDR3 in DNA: TGTGCCAGTAGTATATCCTCCAGAACCGGGGAGCTGTTTTTT.

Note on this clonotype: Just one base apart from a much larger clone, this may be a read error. The CDR3 is CASLPVRRNSPLHF. CDR3 nucleotides: TGTGCCAGCCTTCCTGTGCGCCGTAATTCACCCCTCCACTTT. This sequence joins TRBV7-9 and TRBJ1-6; no firm D call. CDR3 length equals 14 residues. Germline loops: CDR1 SEHNR, CDR2 FQNEAQ (reference sequence). V lost 8 bases to trimming and J lost 6 bases, with 14 bases between them.

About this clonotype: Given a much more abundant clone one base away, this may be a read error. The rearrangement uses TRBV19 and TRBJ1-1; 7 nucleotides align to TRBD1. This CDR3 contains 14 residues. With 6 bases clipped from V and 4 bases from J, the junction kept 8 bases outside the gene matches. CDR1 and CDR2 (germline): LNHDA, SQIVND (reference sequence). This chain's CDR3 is CASRGTGAITEAFF. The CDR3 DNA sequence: TGTGCCAGTAGAGGTACAGGGGCGATCACTGAAGCTTTCTTT. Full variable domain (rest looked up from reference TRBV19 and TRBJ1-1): DGGITQSPKYLFRKEGQNVTLSCEQNLNHDAMYWYRQDPGQGLRLIYYSQIVNDFQKGDIAEGYSVSREKKESFPLTVTSAQKNPTAFYLCASRGTGAITEAFFGQGTRLTVV.

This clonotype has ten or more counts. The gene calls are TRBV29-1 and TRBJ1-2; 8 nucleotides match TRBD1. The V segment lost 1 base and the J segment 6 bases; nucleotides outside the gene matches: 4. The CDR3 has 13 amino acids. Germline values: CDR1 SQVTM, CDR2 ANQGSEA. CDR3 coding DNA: TGCAGCGTTGAAGTGGGCAGGGGGCATGGCTACACCTTC. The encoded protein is CSVEVGRGHGYTF.

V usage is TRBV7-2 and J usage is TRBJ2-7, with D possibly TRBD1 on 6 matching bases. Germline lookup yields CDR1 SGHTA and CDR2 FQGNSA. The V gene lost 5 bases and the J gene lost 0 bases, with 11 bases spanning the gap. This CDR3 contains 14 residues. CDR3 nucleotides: TGTGCCAGCAGCCCCGACAGGTACTCCTACGAGCAGTACTTC. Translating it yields CASSPDRYSYEQYF.

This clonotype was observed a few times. CDR3 protein: CASSVRPGYGYTF. CDR3 DNA: TGTGCCAGCAGCGTTAGGCCCGGCTATGGCTACACCTTC. The rearrangement joins TRBV9 to TRBJ1-2; no definite D call. Germline V lookup: CDR1 SGDLS, CDR2 YYNGEE. Trimming took off 2 bases at V and 4 bases at J, with 9 bases between the two ends. The CDR3 consists of 13 residues.

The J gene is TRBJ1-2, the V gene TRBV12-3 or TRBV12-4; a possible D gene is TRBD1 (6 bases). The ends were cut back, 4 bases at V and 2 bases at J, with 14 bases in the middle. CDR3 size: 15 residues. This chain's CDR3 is CASSSPQGRNYGYTF. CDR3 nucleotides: TGTGCCAGCAGTTCCCCACAGGGACGGAACTATGGCTACACCTTC.

CDR3 sequence reads: CASSSSVIQETQYF. In DNA form, the CDR3 reads TGTGCCAGCAGCTCTAGCGTGATTCAAGAGACCCAGTACTTC. The V gene is TRBV7-9, the J gene TRBJ2-5, with TRBD2 as a possible D gene (6 bases). Germline V gene sequence: CDR1 SEHNR, CDR2 FQNEAQ (reference sequence). V gave up 4 bases and J gave up 2 bases, with 11 bases separating them. This CDR3 is built from 14 residues. The complete variable domain, with remaining parts taken from reference TRBV7-9 and TRBJ2-5, reads DTGVSQNPRHKITKRGQNVTFRCDPISEHNRLYWYRQTLGQGPEFLTYFQNEAQLEKSRLLSDRFSAERPKGSFSTLEIQRTEQGDSAMYLCASSSSVIQETQYFGPGTRLLVL.

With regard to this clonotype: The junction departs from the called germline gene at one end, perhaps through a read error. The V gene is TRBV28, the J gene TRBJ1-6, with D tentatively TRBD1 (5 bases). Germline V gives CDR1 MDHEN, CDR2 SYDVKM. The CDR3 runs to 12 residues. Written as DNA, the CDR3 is TGTGCCAGCAGTTTATCTGGGGCCGCGAATGACTTT. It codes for CASSLSGAANDF.

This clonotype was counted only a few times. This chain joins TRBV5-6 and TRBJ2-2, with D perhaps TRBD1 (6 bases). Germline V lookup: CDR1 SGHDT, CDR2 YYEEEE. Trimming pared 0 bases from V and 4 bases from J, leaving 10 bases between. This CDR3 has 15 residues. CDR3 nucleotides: TGTGCCAGCAGCTTGGTGGGGGCGAGCACCGGGGAGCTGTTTTTT. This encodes CASSLVGASTGELFF.

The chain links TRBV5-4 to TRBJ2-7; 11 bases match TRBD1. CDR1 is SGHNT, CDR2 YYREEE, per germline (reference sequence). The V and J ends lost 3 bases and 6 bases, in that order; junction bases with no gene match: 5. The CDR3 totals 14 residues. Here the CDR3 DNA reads TGTGCCAGCAGCTATGGACAGGGGGCTTCCGAGCAGTACTTC. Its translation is CASSYGQGASEQYF.

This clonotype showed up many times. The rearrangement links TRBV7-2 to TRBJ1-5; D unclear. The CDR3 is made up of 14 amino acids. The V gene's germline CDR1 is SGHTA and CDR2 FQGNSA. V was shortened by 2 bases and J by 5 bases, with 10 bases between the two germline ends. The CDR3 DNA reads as TGTGCCAGCAGCTTAAAGCACACCTATCAGCCCCAGCATTTT. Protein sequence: CASSLKHTYQPQHF.

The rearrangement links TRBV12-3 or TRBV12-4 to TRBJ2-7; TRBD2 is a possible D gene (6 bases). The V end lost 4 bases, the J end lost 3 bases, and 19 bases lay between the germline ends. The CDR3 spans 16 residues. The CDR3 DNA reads TGTGCCAGCAGTTACTCCGTGGAGGGAGACTACTACGAGCAGTACTTC. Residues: CASSYSVEGDYYEQYF.

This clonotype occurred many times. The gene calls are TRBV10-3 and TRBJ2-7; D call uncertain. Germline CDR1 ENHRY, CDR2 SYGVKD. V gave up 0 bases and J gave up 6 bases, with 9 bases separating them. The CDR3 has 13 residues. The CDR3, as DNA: TGTGCCATCAGTGAGTCGAACAGCCGCGAGCAGTACTTC. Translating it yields CAISESNSREQYF.

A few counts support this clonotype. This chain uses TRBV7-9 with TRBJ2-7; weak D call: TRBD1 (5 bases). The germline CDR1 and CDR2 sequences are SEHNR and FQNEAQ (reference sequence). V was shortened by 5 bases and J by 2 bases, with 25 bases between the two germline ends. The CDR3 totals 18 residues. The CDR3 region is CASSPQQDPRPGTYEQYF. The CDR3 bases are TGTGCCAGCAGCCCCCAACAGGATCCGCGCCCAGGGACCTACGAGCAGTACTTC.

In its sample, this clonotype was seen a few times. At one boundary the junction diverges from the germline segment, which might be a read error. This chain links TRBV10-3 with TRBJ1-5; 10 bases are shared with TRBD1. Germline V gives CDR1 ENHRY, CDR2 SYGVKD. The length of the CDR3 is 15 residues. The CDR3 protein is CASSEFGTGDQPQHF. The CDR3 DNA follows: TGTGCCAGCAGTGAATTCGGGACAGGGGATCAGCCCCAGCATTTT.

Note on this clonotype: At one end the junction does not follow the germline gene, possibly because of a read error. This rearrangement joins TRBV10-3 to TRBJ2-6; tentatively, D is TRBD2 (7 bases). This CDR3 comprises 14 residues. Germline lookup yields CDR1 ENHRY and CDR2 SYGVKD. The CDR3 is CAISEFGGQNTEAF. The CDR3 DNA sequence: TGTGCCATCAGTGAGTTCGGGGGGCAGAACACTGAAGCTTTC.

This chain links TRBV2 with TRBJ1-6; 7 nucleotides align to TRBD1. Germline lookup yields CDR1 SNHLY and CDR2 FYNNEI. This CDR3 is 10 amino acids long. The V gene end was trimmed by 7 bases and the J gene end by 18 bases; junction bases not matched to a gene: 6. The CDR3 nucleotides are TGTGCCAGCATCAGACAGGGTCACCACTTT. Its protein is CASIRQGHHF.

The DNA for the CDR3 is TGTGCCAGTGGCCAACCTCCGGGACAGGGGAACTACGAGCAGTACTTC. Protein: CASGQPPGQGNYEQYF. The V call is TRBV19, the J call TRBJ2-7; 10 nucleotides line up with TRBD1. Germline CDR1 is LNHDA and CDR2 is SQIVND (reference sequence). The CDR3 extends over 16 amino acids. J was trimmed by 3 bases and V by 8 bases; bases with no gene match: 13.

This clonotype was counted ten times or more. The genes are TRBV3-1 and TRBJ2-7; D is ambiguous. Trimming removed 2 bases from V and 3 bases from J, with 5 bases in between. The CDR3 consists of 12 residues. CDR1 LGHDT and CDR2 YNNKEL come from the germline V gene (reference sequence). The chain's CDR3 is CASSQTRYEQYF. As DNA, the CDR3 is TGTGCCAGCAGCCAAACACGCTACGAGCAGTACTTC.

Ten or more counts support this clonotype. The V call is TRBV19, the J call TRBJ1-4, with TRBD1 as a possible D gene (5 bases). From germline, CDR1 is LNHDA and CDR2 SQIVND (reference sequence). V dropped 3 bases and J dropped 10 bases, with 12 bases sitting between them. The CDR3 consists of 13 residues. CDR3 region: CASSMSRDGKLFF. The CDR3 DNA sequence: TGTGCCAGTAGTATGAGCAGGGATGGAAAACTGTTTTTT.

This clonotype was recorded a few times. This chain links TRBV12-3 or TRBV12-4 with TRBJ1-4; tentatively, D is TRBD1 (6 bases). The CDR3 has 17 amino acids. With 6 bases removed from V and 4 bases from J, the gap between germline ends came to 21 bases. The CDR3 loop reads CASSRQGHSGDNEKLFF. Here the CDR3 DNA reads TGTGCCAGCAGCCGGCAGGGGCACTCGGGCGATAATGAAAAACTGTTTTTT.